This TCR beta chain emerged from a study of beta chain features in type 1 diabetes. Sorted CD4+ subsets: naive, central memory, regulatory, stem cell-like memory (CD45RO/CCR7/CD25/CD127/CD95/CD27 panel). The CDR3 totals 13 residues. The germline CDR1 and CDR2 sequences are SNHLY and FYNNEI. The V and J ends lost 7 bases and 7 bases, in that order; junction bases with no gene match: 4. Study-wide results and caveats: Among all four CD4+ subsets, Type 1 diabetes patients had TCRB CDR3s that were moderately but significantly shorter.

Details on this clone: Its specificity is not known.

The isolated RNA, all of it, was reverse transcribed, so expressed TCRB transcripts were what got sequenced. Clones were read by immunoSEQ multiplex PCR, and TCRdb kept only the in-frame ones, dropping some. The sample holds under 350,000 clones, over 11% seen once. The sample taken for sequencing was naive CD4+ T cells from blood. This TCR came from a man under 40 with type 1 diabetes. The chain recombines TRBV2 with TRBJ2-1; 10 nucleotides agree with TRBD2. The CDR3 nucleotides are TGTGCCAGCACCGCTAGCGGGAGAAATGAGCAGTTCTTC. Translation gives CASTASGRNEQFF.